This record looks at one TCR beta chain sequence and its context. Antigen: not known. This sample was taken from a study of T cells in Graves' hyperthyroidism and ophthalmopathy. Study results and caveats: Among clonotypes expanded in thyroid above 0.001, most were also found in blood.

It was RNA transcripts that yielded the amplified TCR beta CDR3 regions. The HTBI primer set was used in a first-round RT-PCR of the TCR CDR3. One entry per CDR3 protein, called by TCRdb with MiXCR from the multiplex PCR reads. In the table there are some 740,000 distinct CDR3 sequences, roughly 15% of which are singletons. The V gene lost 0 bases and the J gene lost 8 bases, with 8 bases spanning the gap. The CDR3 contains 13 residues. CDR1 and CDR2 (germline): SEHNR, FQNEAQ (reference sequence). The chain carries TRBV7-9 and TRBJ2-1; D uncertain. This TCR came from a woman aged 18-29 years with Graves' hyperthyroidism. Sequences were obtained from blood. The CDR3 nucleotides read TGTGCCAGCAGCTTAGCGTCCCGGCATGAGCAGTTCTTC. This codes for CASSLASRHEQFF.